This TCR beta chain was found in a study of blood T cell repertoires in COVID-19. For the study at large: There were acute and convalescent COVID-19 samples, and they came from the United States, Italy and Spain.

Produced via immunoSEQ multiplex PCR; TCRdb's table is partial and in-frame only. The sample lists about 250,000 clones; roughly 80% were seen once. The V gene lost 8 bases and the J gene lost 3 bases, with 13 bases spanning the gap. This CDR3 is built from 13 residues. CDR1 is SNHLY, CDR2 FYNNEI, per germline. This clone was counted only a few times. Sequencing used peripheral blood. This receptor was identified in a man at least 80 years old with acute or convalescent COVID-19. The chain uses TRBV2 and TRBJ1-1; no clear D. CDR3: CASGVRRDTEAFF. The CDR3 DNA sequence: TGTGCCAGCGGGGTGAGGAGGGACACTGAAGCTTTCTTT.